Following are 28 T cell receptor beta chains from one sample sequenced in a study of OX40 agonist ivuxolimab in advanced cancers. To prepare the library, the immunoSEQ multiplex PCR assay was applied. What TCRdb holds here is the immuneACCESS table cut down to in-frame rearrangements. Part of the clones is not present; checked against another copy, under half of the missing clones reflect an unresolved V gene, and the others are unexplained. For this sample there are around 36,000 clones; about 82% appear just once. Less than 25% of the sample is taken by the ten largest. Sequencing was performed on CD4+ or CD8+ T cells sorted from blood, taken in a trial of the OX40 agonist ivuxolimab. Receptors were obtained from an adult with an advanced solid tumor such as melanoma, head and neck, liver or kidney cancer.

The rearrangement joins TRBV5-6 to TRBJ1-1, with TRBD1 identical over 7 bases. Germline trimming cut 4 bases from V and 5 bases from J; bases unmatched to any gene: 14. There are 16 residues in the CDR3. Germline CDR1 reads SGHDT; CDR2 reads YYEEEE. The chain's CDR3 is CASSPTGSYSWTEAFF. The CDR3 coding sequence is TGTGCCAGCAGCCCGACAGGGAGTTACTCCTGGACTGAAGCTTTCTTT.

This sequence joins TRBV5-6 and TRBJ2-7; D gene ambiguous. The germline V gene has CDR1 SGHDT and CDR2 YYEEEE. Trimming removed 0 bases at V and 0 bases at J, with 7 bases between. The CDR3 runs to 14 residues. CDR3 bases: TGTGCCAGCAGCTTGGTTGGTAGCTCCTACGAGCAGTACTTC. This translates into CASSLVGSSYEQYF.

The rearrangement uses TRBV10-1 and TRBJ2-1; D is tentatively TRBD1 or TRBD2 (5 bases each). CDR3 size: 12 residues. The V end was cut by 8 bases, the J end by 0 bases, with 5 bases between. Germline lookup yields CDR1 WNHNN and CDR2 SYGVQD (reference sequence). The CDR3 here is CASGTSYNEQFF. The CDR3 DNA follows: TGCGCCAGCGGGACCTCCTACAATGAGCAGTTCTTC.

The rearrangement uses TRBV6-5 and TRBJ2-3; TRBD2 aligns across 9 bases. The length of the CDR3 is 14 residues. V gave up 6 bases and J gave up 5 bases; unmatched junction bases: 6. Germline CDR1 and CDR2: MNHEY and SVGAGI. DNA of the CDR3: TGTGCCAGCAGCGAAGGACTAGCGAGAGATACGCAGTATTTT. It encodes CASSEGLARDTQYF.

This chain links TRBV6-1 with TRBJ1-4, with no clear D. Trimming removed 0 bases from V and 6 bases from J, with 2 bases in between. CDR3 length: 12 residues. Per germline, CDR1 MNHNS and CDR2 SASEGT. CDR3 DNA sequence: TGTGCCAGCAGTGAAGCGGATGAAAAACTGTTTTTT. Amino acids: CASSEADEKLFF.

In DNA, the CDR3 is TGTGCCAGCAGTTCCTGGGGGGGCGAGACAGGGGCCGAGCAGTACTTC. Protein: CASSSWGGETGAEQYF. V usage is TRBV28 and J usage is TRBJ2-7, with a possible D match to TRBD1 (8 bases). V was pared by 4 bases and J by 6 bases, with 22 bases between. Germline assignment: CDR1 MDHEN and CDR2 SYDVKM. This CDR3 comprises 16 residues.

J is TRBJ2-4 and V is TRBV30, with D perhaps TRBD2 (5 bases). Germline-derived CDR1 and CDR2 are GTSNPN and SVGIG (reference sequence). CDR3 length: 13 amino acids. V was shortened by 4 bases and J by 9 bases, with 16 bases between the two germline ends. The CDR3, as DNA: TGTGCCTGGACCCCCCTGGGTACTAGCATTCAGTACTTC. Protein: CAWTPLGTSIQYF.

The gene calls are TRBV5-4 and TRBJ2-7, with TRBD1 matching 8 bases. Germline V gene sequence: CDR1 SGHNT, CDR2 YYREEE (reference sequence). The V and J ends lost 3 bases and 7 bases, in that order; junction bases with no gene match: 3. This CDR3 has 12 amino acids. The CDR3 DNA reads as TGTGCCAGCAGCTGGACAGGGCGGGAGCAGTACTTC. Its translation is CASSWTGREQYF.

This chain links TRBV5-3 with TRBJ2-1; weak D call: TRBD2 (5 bases). TRBV5-3 is flagged as an ORF with uncertain function. This CDR3 region has 17 residues. V was shortened by 1 base and J by 0 bases, with 14 bases between the two germline ends. The CDR3 is CARSLHEGGSSYNEQFF. CDR3 bases: TGTGCCAGAAGCTTGCACGAGGGCGGCAGCTCCTACAATGAGCAGTTCTTC.

The gene calls are TRBV4-1 and TRBJ2-7, with TRBD2 matching 8 bases. This CDR3 is 15 amino acids long. V shed 3 bases and J 6 bases; nucleotides not matched to a gene: 10. CDR1 is MGHRA, CDR2 YSYEKL, per germline. CDR3 protein: CASSQDSGAEIEQYF. The CDR3 nucleotides read TGCGCCAGCAGCCAGGATAGCGGGGCTGAAATCGAGCAGTACTTC.

The CDR3 loop reads CASRSPGYYEQYF. The DNA of the CDR3 is TGTGCCAGCCGGTCCCCGGGCTACTACGAGCAGTACTTC. J is TRBJ2-7 and V is TRBV28; D gene uncertain. The CDR3 covers 13 residues. CDR1 MDHEN and CDR2 SYDVKM come from the germline V gene. V was cut by 8 bases and J by 3 bases, with 14 bases left in between.

The V and J genes are TRBV30 and TRBJ1-5; TRBD1 might be the D (6 bases). CDR1 and CDR2 (germline): GTSNPN, SVGIG (reference sequence). The germline V and J ends were trimmed by 5 bases and 4 bases, with 12 bases remaining between them. The CDR3 consists of 13 residues. The CDR3 sequence: CAWRGTGNQPQHF. The CDR3 nucleotides are TGTGCCTGGCGAGGTACAGGGAATCAGCCCCAGCATTTT.

The chain uses TRBV4-2 and TRBJ1-2, with D tentatively TRBD1 (6 bases). This CDR3 spans 13 amino acids. Germline CDR1 reads LGHNA; CDR2 reads YNFKEQ. V dropped 4 bases and J dropped 5 bases, with 11 bases sitting between them. CDR3 in amino acids: CASSPQTGYGYTF. The CDR3 bases are TGTGCCAGCAGCCCCCAGACAGGATATGGCTACACCTTC.

The CDR3, as DNA: TGTGCCAGCAGTTTATTTCAGGAAAACTACAATGAGCAGTTCTTC. This gives the protein CASSLFQENYNEQFF. J is TRBJ2-1 and V is TRBV27; D is undetermined. The length of the CDR3 is 15 residues. The V end lost 1 base, the J end lost 3 bases, and 10 bases lay between the germline ends. Germline V lookup: CDR1 MNHEY, CDR2 SMNVEV (reference sequence).

This clone was counted once. V is TRBV15 and J is TRBJ2-2, with D unresolved. V was pared by 8 bases and J by 4 bases, with 35 bases between. Germline lookup yields CDR1 LNHNV and CDR2 YYDKDF (reference sequence). CDR3 length: 21 residues. For the CDR3, the DNA is TGTGCCACCGGTCCTATAGCAGGAGTGGGTTCCCACCCTCGGACCACCGGGGAGCTGTTTTTT. Its translation is CATGPIAGVGSHPRTTGELFF.

The J gene is TRBJ2-7, the V gene TRBV29-1; tentative D call: TRBD1 (6 bases). CDR1 is SQVTM, CDR2 ANQGSEA, per germline. The CDR3 sequence is 15 residues long. Trimming left V 5 bases short and J 1 base short, with 18 bases between. The CDR3, as DNA: TGCAGCGTTAGGGCCCCCGGGACACTTTCCTACGAGCAGTACTTC. Translated, it gives CSVRAPGTLSYEQYF.

CDR3 residues: CASSVDVFTDTQYF. CDR3 DNA sequence: TGTGCCAGCAGCGTAGATGTGTTCACAGATACGCAGTATTTT. The chain joins TRBV9 to TRBJ2-3; no firm D call. CDR3 length equals 14 residues. Trimming removed 0 bases from V and 2 bases from J, with 7 bases in between. Germline assignment: CDR1 SGDLS and CDR2 YYNGEE.

The J gene is TRBJ2-1, the V gene TRBV7-6; D gene uncertain. Germline V gene lookup returns CDR1 SGHVS and CDR2 FNYEAQ. The length of the CDR3 is 13 residues. The V and J ends lost 1 base and 9 bases respectively, with 10 bases between them. CDR3 amino acids: CASSLDGSGEQFF. The CDR3 nucleotides are TGTGCCAGCAGCTTAGACGGGTCGGGTGAGCAGTTCTTC.

For this clone: The same CDR3 is also encoded by other DNA sequences in this sample. This chain uses TRBV27 with TRBJ1-4; no firm D call. The germline V gene encodes CDR1 MNHEY and CDR2 SMNVEV (reference sequence). The V and J ends lost 9 bases and 0 bases respectively, with 26 bases between them. CDR3 size: 19 residues. The CDR3 sequence: CARTATPMGAISTNEKLFF. As DNA, the CDR3 is TGTGCCAGGACCGCAACACCGATGGGAGCCATCTCAACTAATGAAAAACTGTTTTTT.

The chain links TRBV6-1 to TRBJ2-1, with unresolved D. Germline V CDR1 and CDR2: MNHNS, SASEGT. CDR3 length: 13 residues. Trimming removed 6 bases from V and 4 bases from J, with 10 bases in between. The chain's CDR3 is CASRIDSYNEQFF. CDR3 DNA: TGTGCCAGCAGAATAGACTCTTACAATGAGCAGTTCTTC.

Of note for this clone: Other DNA sequences in the same sample also yield this CDR3. This chain links TRBV19 with TRBJ1-1; weak D call: TRBD1 (6 bases). This CDR3 spans 14 amino acids. V was cut by 1 base and J by 1 base, with 7 bases left in between. Germline V gene data show CDR1 as LNHDA and CDR2 as SQIVND (reference sequence). The CDR3 loop reads CASSIAGANTEAFF. In DNA form, the CDR3 reads TGTGCCAGTAGTATAGCAGGGGCGAACACTGAAGCTTTCTTT. The full variable domain, in which reference TRBV19 and TRBJ1-1 provide the parts outside the CDR3, is DGGITQSPKYLFRKEGQNVTLSCEQNLNHDAMYWYRQDPGQGLRLIYYSQIVNDFQKGDIAEGYSVSREKKESFPLTVTSAQKNPTAFYLCASSIAGANTEAFFGQGTRLTVV.

The chain combines TRBV30 with TRBJ2-7; the match to TRBD1 covers 8 bases. With 3 bases clipped from V and 5 bases from J, the junction kept 6 bases outside the gene matches. This CDR3 spans 13 amino acids. Germline V gene data show CDR1 as GTSNPN and CDR2 as SVGIG (reference sequence). The CDR3 spells CAWSWTGRNEQYF. In nucleotides, the CDR3 is TGTGCCTGGAGCTGGACAGGGAGGAACGAGCAGTACTTC.

This chain connects TRBV27 to TRBJ1-1; no firm D call. Germline assignment: CDR1 MNHEY and CDR2 SMNVEV (reference sequence). The CDR3 has 14 amino acids. V lost 2 bases and J 2 bases, leaving 9 bases between the germline ends. The CDR3 sequence: CASSLGERNTEAFF. Here the CDR3 DNA reads TGTGCCAGCAGTTTAGGGGAACGTAACACTGAAGCTTTCTTT.

The chain combines TRBV27 with TRBJ2-7; possible D gene TRBD1, 6 bases. The length of the CDR3 is 13 residues. Between the trimmed V and J ends, which lost 3 bases and 4 bases, there was a span of 10 bases. Germline assignment: CDR1 MNHEY and CDR2 SMNVEV (reference sequence). CDR3 residues: CASSLGAGYEQYF. The CDR3 DNA sequence: TGTGCCAGCAGTTTGGGGGCAGGGTACGAGCAGTACTTC.

The genes are TRBV7-8 and TRBJ2-7; TRBD2 agrees at 14 bases. CDR3 length: 16 amino acids. J was trimmed by 6 bases and V by 2 bases; bases with no gene match: 6. Looked up from germline, CDR1 is SGHVS and CDR2 is FQNEAQ. The CDR3 DNA follows: TGTGCCAGCAGCTTACCGACTAGCGGGGGGGCTGGCGAGCAGTACTTC. This gives the protein CASSLPTSGGAGEQYF.

The table lists this clone with a few counts. The J gene is TRBJ1-5, the V gene TRBV6-1, with 10 bases that match TRBD1. CDR3 length equals 15 residues. Losses at the gene ends were 10 bases for V and 4 bases for J; bases not matched to a gene: 10. Germline loops: CDR1 MNHNS, CDR2 SASEGT. The CDR3 protein is CAISRDRGGNQPQHF. In DNA, the CDR3 is TGTGCCATTTCTAGGGACAGGGGAGGGAATCAGCCCCAGCATTTT.

This chain joins TRBV15 and TRBJ2-7; 11 bases fit TRBD2. The V segment lost 4 bases and the J segment 5 bases; nucleotides outside the gene matches: 7. Germline CDR1 reads LNHNV; CDR2 reads YYDKDF (reference sequence). This CDR3 spans 15 amino acids. The CDR3 sequence is CATSTSSGRAHEQYF. In nucleotides, the CDR3 is TGTGCCACCAGCACCAGTAGCGGGAGGGCCCACGAGCAGTACTTC.

The chain links TRBV9 to TRBJ1-2; a possible D gene is TRBD1 (5 bases). This CDR3 region has 14 residues. Germline V gene sequence: CDR1 SGDLS, CDR2 YYNGEE. The V end lost 0 bases, the J end lost 6 bases, and 12 bases lay between the germline ends. The CDR3 region has the DNA TGTGCCAGCAGCGTAGTTCCGGGGCTAGATGGCTACACCTTC. Translating gives CASSVVPGLDGYTF.